This entry lists 18 T cell receptor beta chains sequenced from one sample in a study of OX40 agonist ivuxolimab in advanced cancers. Data came from immunoSEQ multiplex PCR; TCRdb stores just in-frame clones and leaves some out. The sample yields approximately 52,000 clones, 85% to 95% seen once. Sequences were derived from CD4+ or CD8+ T cells sorted from blood, sampled in a trial of the OX40 agonist ivuxolimab. Receptor source: an adult with an advanced solid tumor such as melanoma, head and neck, liver or kidney cancer.

The genes are TRBV5-6 and TRBJ1-1; D is possibly TRBD1 (6 bases). This CDR3 comprises 13 residues. Trimming removed 4 bases at V and 3 bases at J, with 10 bases between. CDR1 and CDR2 from the germline V gene are SGHDT and YYEEEE. The CDR3 bases are TGTGCCAGCAGCCTACAGGGTGACACTGAAGCTTTCTTT. As protein: CASSLQGDTEAFF. The whole variable domain, filled in from reference TRBV5-6 and TRBJ1-1, reads DAGVTQSPTHLIKTRGQQVTLRCSPKSGHDTVSWYQQALGQGPQFIFQYYEEEERQRGNFPDRFSGHQFPNYSSELNVNALLLGDSALYLCASSLQGDTEAFFGQGTRLTVV.

This clone has just one count. This rearrangement joins TRBV19 to TRBJ2-1; tentative D call: TRBD2 (6 bases). Germline V gives CDR1 LNHDA, CDR2 SQIVND (reference sequence). The CDR3 is made up of 15 amino acids. V gave up 5 bases and J gave up 0 bases, with 11 bases separating them. CDR3 residues: CASSLAASSYNEQFF. The CDR3 bases are TGTGCCAGTAGTTTAGCGGCCAGCTCCTACAATGAGCAGTTCTTC.

The rearrangement links TRBV21-1 to TRBJ2-3; TRBD2, the D gene given by the table, was not confirmed from the DNA. TRBV21-1 is classified as a pseudogene. The CDR3 is 18 amino acids. The DNA for the CDR3 is TGTGCCAGCAGCAAAGTTCTAGCGGGAGGGCTTAAGGTAGATACGCAGTATTTT. Amino acids: CASSKVLAGGLKVDTQYF.

The chain uses TRBV7-9 and TRBJ2-5; D is unclear. The V end was cut by 0 bases, the J end by 3 bases, with 8 bases between. Germline CDR1 is SEHNR and CDR2 is FQNEAQ (reference sequence). CDR3 size: 14 residues. This CDR3 reads CASSLAKQKETQYF. For the CDR3, the DNA is TGTGCCAGCAGCTTAGCGAAACAGAAAGAGACCCAGTACTTC.

The chain uses TRBV7-2 and TRBJ1-1; D is unresolved. The CDR3 has 14 amino acids. Germline lookup yields CDR1 SGHTA and CDR2 FQGNSA. V lost 5 bases and J 5 bases, leaving 15 bases between the germline ends. The CDR3 DNA is TGTGCCAGCAGCCGGACCCGGACGTGGACTGAAGCTTTCTTT. Translated, it gives CASSRTRTWTEAFF.

The chain is built from TRBV4-3 and TRBJ2-1; 11 nucleotides align to TRBD2. CDR1 LGHNA and CDR2 YSLEER come from the germline V gene. This CDR3 region has 16 residues. Trimming took 0 bases from V and 9 from J; bases not matched to a gene: 7. The CDR3 nucleotides are TGCGCCAGCAGCCAAGATATAGCGGGAGGGCCCAGTGAGCAGTTCTTC. Its protein is CASSQDIAGGPSEQFF.

The chain is built from TRBV10-3 and TRBJ2-7; 9 bases line up with TRBD1. The V gene's germline CDR1 is ENHRY and CDR2 SYGVKD. V lost 10 bases, J lost 5 bases, and 3 bases stayed unmatched. CDR3 size: 11 residues. The CDR3, as DNA: TGTGCCACTGGGACAGGGAACGAGCAGTACTTC. Encoded protein: CATGTGNEQYF.

With regard to this clone: The identical CDR3 is also encoded by other nucleotide sequences in the sample. The chain recombines TRBV30 with TRBJ2-7, with D tentatively TRBD1 (5 bases). CDR3 length: 14 amino acids. CDR1 is GTSNPN, CDR2 SVGIG, per germline (reference sequence). V lost 2 bases and J lost 6, with 17 bases in between. Here the CDR3 reads CAWSSGIGSGEQYF. In DNA, the CDR3 is TGTGCCTGGAGTTCAGGGATTGGTTCTGGCGAGCAGTACTTC.

The chain joins TRBV6-1 to TRBJ2-1, with 9 bases identical to TRBD2. CDR3 length equals 14 residues. The junction had 6 bases not matched to a gene; V was cut back by 8 bases and J by 4 bases. Germline V gene sequence: CDR1 MNHNS, CDR2 SASEGT. Written as DNA, the CDR3 is TGTGCCAGCGGCGGTCTAGCGGGGTACAATGAGCAGTTCTTC. Protein product: CASGGLAGYNEQFF.

This chain links TRBV2 with TRBJ2-3; D may be TRBD2 (6 bases). Germline V lookup: CDR1 SNHLY, CDR2 FYNNEI. The CDR3 covers 15 residues. Trimming took 6 bases from V and 2 from J, leaving 15 bases between them. This chain's CDR3 is CASRELAVFTDTQYF. The CDR3, as DNA: TGTGCCAGCAGAGAACTAGCTGTATTCACAGATACGCAGTATTTT.

Only one count was recorded for this clone. The chain joins TRBV30 to TRBJ2-1; 8 bases are shared with TRBD1. CDR1 is GTSNPN and CDR2 is SVGIG in the germline V gene (reference sequence). V was clipped by 7 bases and J by 4 bases; unmatched bases: 9. The CDR3 covers 14 residues. The CDR3 DNA is TGTGCCTTTACCGGGACAGGAGAATACAATGAGCAGTTCTTC. Translation: CAFTGTGEYNEQFF.

The chain has TRBV7-9 and TRBJ2-5; D possibly corresponds to TRBD2 (5 bases). This CDR3 spans 15 amino acids. Looked up from germline, CDR1 is SEHNR and CDR2 is FQNEAQ (reference sequence). V was pared by 0 bases and J by 1 base, with 9 bases between. CDR3 DNA sequence: TGTGCCAGCAGCTTAGCGGGAGAGCCCCAAGAGACCCAGTACTTC. Its translation is CASSLAGEPQETQYF.

The chain carries TRBV7-9 and TRBJ2-7; D is unresolved. The CDR3 sequence is 13 residues long. Germline values: CDR1 SEHNR, CDR2 FQNEAQ (reference sequence). V was cut by 4 bases and J by 4 bases, with 11 bases left in between. The CDR3 coding sequence is TGTGCCAGCAGCTCCCCTAGTAGTTACGAGCAGTACTTC. Amino acid sequence: CASSSPSSYEQYF. The full variable domain, in which reference TRBV7-9 and TRBJ2-7 provide the parts outside the CDR3, is DTGVSQNPRHKITKRGQNVTFRCDPISEHNRLYWYRQTLGQGPEFLTYFQNEAQLEKSRLLSDRFSAERPKGSFSTLEIQRTEQGDSAMYLCASSSPSSYEQYFGPGTRLTVT.

The chain recombines TRBV5-1 with TRBJ2-1; D is possibly TRBD1 (5 bases). CDR3 length: 11 residues. V lost 5 bases and J 8 bases, leaving 8 bases between the germline ends. From germline, CDR1 is SGHRS and CDR2 YFSETQ. The CDR3, as DNA: TGCGCCAGCAGGCAGGGATATGAGCAGTTCTTC. It yields the protein CASRQGYEQFF. Filled out from reference TRBV5-1 and TRBJ2-1, the complete variable domain reads KAGVTQTPRYLIKTRGQQVTLSCSPISGHRSVSWYQQTPGQGLQFLFEYFSETQRNKGNFPGRFSGRQFSNSRSEMNVSTLELGDSALYLCASRQGYEQFFGPGTRLTVL.

J is TRBJ2-5 and V is TRBV5-6, with 8 bases aligning to TRBD2. With 7 bases clipped from V and 3 bases from J, the junction kept 11 bases outside the gene matches. This CDR3 region has 15 residues. From germline, CDR1 is SGHDT and CDR2 YYEEEE. The CDR3 reads CASQPGLVIEETQYF. The CDR3 DNA reads as TGTGCCAGCCAGCCGGGACTAGTAATCGAAGAGACCCAGTACTTC.

The rearrangement joins TRBV5-1 to TRBJ2-1; the match to TRBD2 covers 12 bases. The trim removed 3 bases at V and 8 bases at J, leaving 12 bases unmatched. CDR1 and CDR2 from the germline V gene are SGHRS and YFSETQ. The CDR3 is made up of 17 amino acids. For the CDR3, the DNA is TGCGCCAGCAGCTCGGGACTAGCGGGCTACCGAGGGGATGAGCAGTTCTTC. Protein product: CASSSGLAGYRGDEQFF.

Notes on this clone: In the same sample, other DNA sequences code for this CDR3. The chain combines TRBV28 with TRBJ1-5; D ambiguous. CDR1 MDHEN and CDR2 SYDVKM come from the germline V gene. Trimming stripped 4 bases from V and 1 base from J, with 11 bases between. This CDR3 comprises 15 residues. CDR3 nucleotide sequence: TGTGCCAGCAGTTACGGAGGCTGGAGCAATCAGCCCCAGCATTTT. This sequence encodes CASSYGGWSNQPQHF.

This chain connects TRBV19 to TRBJ1-1, with TRBD1 as a possible D gene (5 bases). Germline V gene sequence: CDR1 LNHDA, CDR2 SQIVND (reference sequence). Trimming took 10 bases from V and 0 from J, leaving 18 bases between them. This CDR3 has 15 amino acids. The CDR3 protein is CATQGPTGLNTEAFF. The CDR3 DNA sequence: TGTGCCACCCAGGGTCCCACGGGATTGAACACTGAAGCTTTCTTT.